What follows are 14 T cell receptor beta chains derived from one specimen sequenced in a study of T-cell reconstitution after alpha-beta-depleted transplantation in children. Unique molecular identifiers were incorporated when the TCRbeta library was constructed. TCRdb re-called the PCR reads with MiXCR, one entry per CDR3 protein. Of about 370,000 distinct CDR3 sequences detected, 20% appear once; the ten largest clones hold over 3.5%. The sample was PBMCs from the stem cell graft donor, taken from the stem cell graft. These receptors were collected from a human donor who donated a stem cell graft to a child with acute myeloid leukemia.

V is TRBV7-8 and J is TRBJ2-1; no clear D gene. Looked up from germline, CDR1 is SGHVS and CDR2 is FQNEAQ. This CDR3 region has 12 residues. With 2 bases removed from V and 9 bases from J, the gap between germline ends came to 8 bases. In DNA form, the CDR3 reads TGTGCCAGCAGCTTACGTAAGGGTGAGCAGTTCTTC. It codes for CASSLRKGEQFF.

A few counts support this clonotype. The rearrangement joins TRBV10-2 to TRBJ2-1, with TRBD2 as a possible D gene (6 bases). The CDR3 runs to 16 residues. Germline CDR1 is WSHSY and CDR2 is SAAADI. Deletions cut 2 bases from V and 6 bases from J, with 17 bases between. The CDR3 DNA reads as TGCGCCAGCAGTGAGCCTGGACTACTCCTGGGCAATGAGCAGTTCTTC. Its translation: CASSEPGLLLGNEQFF.

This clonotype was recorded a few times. The CDR3 sequence is CASIRAGELFF. The CDR3 DNA reads as TGTGCCAGCATCCGGGCCGGGGAGCTGTTTTTT. The chain couples TRBV27 to TRBJ2-2; D gene unclear. The germline V and J ends were trimmed by 7 bases and 6 bases, with 6 bases remaining between them. The CDR3 sequence is 11 residues long. Germline CDR1 MNHEY, CDR2 SMNVEV (reference sequence).

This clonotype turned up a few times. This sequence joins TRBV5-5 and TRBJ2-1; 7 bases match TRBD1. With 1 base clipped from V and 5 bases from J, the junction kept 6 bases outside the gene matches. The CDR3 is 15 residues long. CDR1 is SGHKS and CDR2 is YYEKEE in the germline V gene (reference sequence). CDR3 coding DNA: TGTGCCAGCAGCTTGACAGGGGTAAAAAACAATGAGCAGTTCTTC. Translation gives CASSLTGVKNNEQFF.

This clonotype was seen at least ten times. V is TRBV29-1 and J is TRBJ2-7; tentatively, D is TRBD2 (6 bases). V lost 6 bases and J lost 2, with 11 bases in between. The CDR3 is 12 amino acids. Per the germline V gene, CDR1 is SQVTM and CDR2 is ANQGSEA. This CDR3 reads CSVGTLAYEQYF. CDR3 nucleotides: TGCAGCGTAGGGACTTTGGCCTACGAGCAGTACTTC.

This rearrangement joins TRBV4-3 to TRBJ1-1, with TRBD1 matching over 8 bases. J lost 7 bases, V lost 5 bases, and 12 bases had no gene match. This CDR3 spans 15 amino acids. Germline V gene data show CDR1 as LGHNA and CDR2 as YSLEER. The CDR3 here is CASSALRTGFGEAFF. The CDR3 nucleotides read TGCGCCAGCAGCGCCTTGAGGACAGGGTTCGGTGAAGCTTTCTTT.

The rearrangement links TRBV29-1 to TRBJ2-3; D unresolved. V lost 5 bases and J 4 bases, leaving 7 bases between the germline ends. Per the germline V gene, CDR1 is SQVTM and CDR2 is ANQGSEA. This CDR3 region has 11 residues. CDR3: CSVPDPDTQYF. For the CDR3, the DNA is TGCAGCGTTCCGGACCCAGATACGCAGTATTTT.

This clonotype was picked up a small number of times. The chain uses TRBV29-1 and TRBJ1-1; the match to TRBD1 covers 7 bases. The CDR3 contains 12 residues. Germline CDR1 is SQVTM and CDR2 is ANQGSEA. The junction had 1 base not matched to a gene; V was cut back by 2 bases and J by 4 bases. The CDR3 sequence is CSVERGPTEAFF. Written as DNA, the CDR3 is TGCAGCGTTGAAAGGGGGCCCACTGAAGCTTTCTTT.

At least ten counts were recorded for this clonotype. The CDR3, as DNA: TGCAGTGCTAGAGAAGTGGTACGGCACTCTGGGGCCAACGTCCTGACTTTC. This codes for CSAREVVRHSGANVLTF. The chain links TRBV20-1 to TRBJ2-6; no reliable D call. Trimming took 0 bases from V and 0 from J, leaving 12 bases between them. The germline gives CDR1 DFQATT, CDR2 SNEGSKA (reference sequence). The CDR3 is 17 amino acids.

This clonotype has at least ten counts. The CDR3 is CSARSGVGTDTQYF. CDR3 bases: TGCAGCGCTCGGTCAGGGGTCGGCACAGATACGCAGTATTTT. The chain recombines TRBV29-1 with TRBJ2-3; D may be TRBD1 (6 bases). With 7 bases removed from V and 1 base from J, the gap between germline ends came to 15 bases. The CDR3 consists of 14 residues. The germline V gene has CDR1 SQVTM and CDR2 ANQGSEA.

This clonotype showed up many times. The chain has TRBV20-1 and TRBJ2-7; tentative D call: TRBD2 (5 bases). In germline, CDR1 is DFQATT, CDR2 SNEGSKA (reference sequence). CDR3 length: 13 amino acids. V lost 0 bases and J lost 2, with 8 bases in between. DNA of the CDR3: TGCAGTGCTAGAGATGAGCGGACCTACGAGCAGTACTTC. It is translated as CSARDERTYEQYF.

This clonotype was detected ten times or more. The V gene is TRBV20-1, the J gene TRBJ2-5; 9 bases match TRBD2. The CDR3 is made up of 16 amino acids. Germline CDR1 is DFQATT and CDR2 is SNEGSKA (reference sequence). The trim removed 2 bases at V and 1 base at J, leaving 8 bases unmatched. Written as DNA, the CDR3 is TGCAGTGCTAGACCTTTAGCGGGAGCCCGCCAAGAGACCCAGTACTTC. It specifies CSARPLAGARQETQYF.

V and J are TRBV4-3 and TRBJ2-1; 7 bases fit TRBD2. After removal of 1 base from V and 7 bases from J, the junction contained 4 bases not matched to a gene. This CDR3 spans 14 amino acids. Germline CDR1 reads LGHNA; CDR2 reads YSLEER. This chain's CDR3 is CASSQGTRRNEQFF. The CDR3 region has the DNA TGCGCCAGCAGCCAAGGGACTAGGCGGAATGAGCAGTTCTTC.

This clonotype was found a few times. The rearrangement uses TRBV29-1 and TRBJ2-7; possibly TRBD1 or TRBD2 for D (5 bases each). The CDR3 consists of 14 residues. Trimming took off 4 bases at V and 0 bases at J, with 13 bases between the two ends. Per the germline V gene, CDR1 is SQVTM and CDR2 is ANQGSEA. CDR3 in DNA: TGCAGCGTTGCAGACCCAGGGAGCTCCTACGAGCAGTACTTC. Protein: CSVADPGSSYEQYF.